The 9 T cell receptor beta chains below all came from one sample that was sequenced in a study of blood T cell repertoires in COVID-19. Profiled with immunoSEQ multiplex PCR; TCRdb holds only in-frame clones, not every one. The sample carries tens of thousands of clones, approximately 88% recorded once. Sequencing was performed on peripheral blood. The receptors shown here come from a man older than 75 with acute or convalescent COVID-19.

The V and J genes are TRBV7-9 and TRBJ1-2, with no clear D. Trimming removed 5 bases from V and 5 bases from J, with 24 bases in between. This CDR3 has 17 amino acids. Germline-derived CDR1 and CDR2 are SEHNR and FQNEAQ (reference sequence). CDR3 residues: CASSLDGVRPGRYGYTF. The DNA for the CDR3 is TGTGCCAGCAGCCTCGACGGAGTCCGACCGGGGAGATATGGCTACACCTTC.

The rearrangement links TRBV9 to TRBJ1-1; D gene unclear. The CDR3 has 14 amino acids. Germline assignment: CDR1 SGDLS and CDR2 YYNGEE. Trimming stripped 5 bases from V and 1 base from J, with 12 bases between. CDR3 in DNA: TGTGCCAGCAGTCGCTTCCAGGCGAACACTGAAGCTTTCTTT. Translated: CASSRFQANTEAFF.

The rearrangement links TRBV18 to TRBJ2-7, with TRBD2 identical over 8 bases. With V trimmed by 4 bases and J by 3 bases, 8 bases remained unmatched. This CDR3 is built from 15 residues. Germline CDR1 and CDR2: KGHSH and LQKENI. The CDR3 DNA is TGTGCCAGCTCACTGGCTAGCGGGCGATTCTACGAGCAGTACTTC. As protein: CASSLASGRFYEQYF. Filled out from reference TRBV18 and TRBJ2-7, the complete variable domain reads NAGVMQNPRHLVRRRGQEARLRCSPMKGHSHVYWYRQLPEEGLKFMVYLQKENIIDESGMPKERFSAEFPKEGPSILRIQQVVRGDSAAYFCASSLASGRFYEQYFGPGTRLTVT.

The CDR3 is CASSPTGTGRIYGYTF. The CDR3 DNA follows: TGTGCCAGTAGTCCTACCGGGACAGGAAGAATCTATGGCTACACCTTC. V is TRBV19 and J is TRBJ1-2; the match to TRBD1 covers 8 bases. The CDR3 is 16 residues long. Trimming at V came to 5 bases and at J to 4 bases, leaving 12 bases not matched to a gene. Per germline, CDR1 LNHDA and CDR2 SQIVND (reference sequence).

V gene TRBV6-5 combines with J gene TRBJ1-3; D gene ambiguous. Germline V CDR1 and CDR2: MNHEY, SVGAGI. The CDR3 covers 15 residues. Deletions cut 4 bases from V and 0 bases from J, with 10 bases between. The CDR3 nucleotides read TGTGCCAGCAGTTTTACAGCCGACTCTGGAAACACCATATATTTT. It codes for CASSFTADSGNTIYF.

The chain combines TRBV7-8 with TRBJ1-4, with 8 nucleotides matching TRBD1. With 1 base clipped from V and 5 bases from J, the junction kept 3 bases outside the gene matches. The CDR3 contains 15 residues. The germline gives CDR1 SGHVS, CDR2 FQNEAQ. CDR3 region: CASSLGTGLNEKLFF. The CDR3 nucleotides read TGTGCCAGCAGCTTAGGGACAGGGTTAAATGAAAAACTGTTTTTT.

The CDR3 is CAWSVQGSSGNTIYF. The CDR3 region has the DNA TGTGCCTGGAGTGTACAGGGGAGCTCTGGAAACACCATATATTTT. The rearrangement joins TRBV30 to TRBJ1-3, with 7 bases that match TRBD1. Per the germline V gene, CDR1 is GTSNPN and CDR2 is SVGIG (reference sequence). The J segment lost 0 bases and the V segment lost 0 bases, leaving 2 bases of the junction unmatched. The CDR3 runs 15 residues.

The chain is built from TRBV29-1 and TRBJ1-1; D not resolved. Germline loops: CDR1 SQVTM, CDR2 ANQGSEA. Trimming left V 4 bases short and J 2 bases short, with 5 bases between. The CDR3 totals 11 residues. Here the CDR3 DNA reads TGCAGCGTTGTACATAACACTGAAGCTTTCTTT. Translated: CSVVHNTEAFF.

The CDR3 region is CASSPFRPVSRETQYF. The CDR3 bases are TGTGCCAGCTCACCATTTCGTCCAGTGAGCAGGGAGACCCAGTACTTC. J is TRBJ2-5 and V is TRBV18; D uncertain. V was pared by 2 bases and J by 5 bases, with 18 bases between. CDR3 length: 16 residues. CDR1 and CDR2 from the germline V gene are KGHSH and LQKENI. The full variable domain, completed using reference TRBV18 and TRBJ2-5, is NAGVMQNPRHLVRRRGQEARLRCSPMKGHSHVYWYRQLPEEGLKFMVYLQKENIIDESGMPKERFSAEFPKEGPSILRIQQVVRGDSAAYFCASSPFRPVSRETQYFGPGTRLLVL.